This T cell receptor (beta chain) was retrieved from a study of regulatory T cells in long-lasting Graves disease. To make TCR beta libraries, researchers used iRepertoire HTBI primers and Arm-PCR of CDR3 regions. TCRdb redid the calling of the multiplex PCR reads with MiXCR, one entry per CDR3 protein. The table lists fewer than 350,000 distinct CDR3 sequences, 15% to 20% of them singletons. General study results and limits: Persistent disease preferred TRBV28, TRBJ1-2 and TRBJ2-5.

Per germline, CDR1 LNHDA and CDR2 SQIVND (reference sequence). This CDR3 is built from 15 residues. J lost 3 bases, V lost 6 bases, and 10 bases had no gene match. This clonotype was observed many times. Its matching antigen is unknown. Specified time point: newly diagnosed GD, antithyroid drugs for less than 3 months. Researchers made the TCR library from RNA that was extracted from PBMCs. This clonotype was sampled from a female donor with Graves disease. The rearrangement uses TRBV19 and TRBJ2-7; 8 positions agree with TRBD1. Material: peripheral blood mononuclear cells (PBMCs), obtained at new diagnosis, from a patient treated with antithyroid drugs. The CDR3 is CASSLGQGEGYEQYF. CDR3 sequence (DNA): TGTGCCAGTAGCCTCGGACAGGGAGAGGGCTACGAGCAGTACTTC.